The 31 T cell receptor beta chains presented below share a single source sample, sequenced in a study of neoadjuvant anti-PD-1 for oral cavity cancer. TCRdb's table, derived via immunoSEQ multiplex PCR, lists solely in-frame clones and lacks some. The repertoire holds some 7,000 clones, roughly 70% seen once, with roughly 2.5% in the top ten. Sequenced material: PBMCs, taken before nivolumab (anti-PD-1) treatment. The receptor source for this set is a person between 40 and 85 years old with oral cavity squamous cell carcinoma.

The chain links TRBV7-2 to TRBJ2-1, with 10 bases aligning to TRBD1. Germline CDR1 is SGHTA and CDR2 is FQGNSA. CDR3 size: 18 residues. V lost 3 bases and J lost 4; bases outside the gene matches: 12. The CDR3 bases are TGTGCCAGCAGCTTGGTGGGACTAGGACAGGGGGGTTACAATGAGCAGTTCTTC. Amino acids: CASSLVGLGQGGYNEQFF.

The chain recombines TRBV2 with TRBJ1-3; D gene ambiguous. Trimming cost V 8 bases and J 0 bases, with 8 bases left between them. The CDR3 contains 13 residues. Per the germline V gene, CDR1 is SNHLY and CDR2 is FYNNEI. In DNA form, the CDR3 reads TGTGCCAGCGCACGTGGCTCTGGAAACACCATATATTTT. Amino acids: CASARGSGNTIYF.

The rearrangement links TRBV29-1 to TRBJ2-6; D uncertain. The V end lost 4 bases, the J end lost 6 bases, and 13 bases lay between the germline ends. CDR3 size: 14 residues. Germline CDR1 is SQVTM and CDR2 is ANQGSEA. The CDR3 nucleotides read TGCAGCGTTGTGAGGCCCCTGGAGGCCAACGTCCTGACTTTC. Encoded protein: CSVVRPLEANVLTF.

This clone was seen only a few times. The chain employs TRBV12-5 and TRBJ2-2; D is possibly TRBD1 (5 bases). Trimming removed 1 base at V and 3 bases at J, with 6 bases between. This CDR3 is 14 amino acids long. Looked up from germline, CDR1 is LGHNT and CDR2 is FRNRAP. CDR3: CASGLGQHTGELFF. In nucleotides, the CDR3 is TGTGCTAGTGGTTTGGGACAGCACACCGGGGAGCTGTTTTTT.

This rearrangement joins TRBV9 to TRBJ1-5, with D maybe TRBD1 (6 bases). Germline assignment: CDR1 SGDLS and CDR2 YYNGEE. V was shortened by 3 bases and J by 1 base, with 11 bases between the two germline ends. This CDR3 is 15 amino acids long. The CDR3 region has the DNA TGTGCCAGCAGCGAAAGGGGGGAGAGCAATCAGCCCCAGCATTTT. Encoded protein: CASSERGESNQPQHF.

V gene TRBV27 combines with J gene TRBJ2-5; 8 bases line up with TRBD1. V dropped 7 bases and J dropped 1; count of bases not matched to a gene: 11. The CDR3 is 16 residues long. The germline CDR1 and CDR2 sequences are MNHEY and SMNVEV (reference sequence). The CDR3 sequence: CASKEATGAPQETQYF. CDR3 in DNA: TGTGCCAGCAAGGAGGCGACAGGGGCTCCCCAAGAGACCCAGTACTTC.

A few counts support this clone. The chain employs TRBV6-5 and TRBJ1-5; 9 positions match TRBD1. The V and J ends lost 2 bases and 9 bases, in that order; junction bases with no gene match: 8. Germline CDR1 reads MNHEY; CDR2 reads SVGAGI. The CDR3 is made up of 15 amino acids. The CDR3 is CASSYRDREDWPQHF. CDR3 DNA: TGTGCCAGCAGTTACCGGGACAGGGAAGACTGGCCCCAGCATTTT.

The J gene is TRBJ1-2, the V gene TRBV10-3; D is possibly TRBD1 (5 bases). Between the trimmed V and J ends, which lost 4 bases and 3 bases, there was a span of 12 bases. Germline V CDR1 and CDR2: ENHRY, SYGVKD. This CDR3 is 14 amino acids long. The DNA of the CDR3 is TGTGCCATCAGTGCCGGCCGACAGTACTATGGCTACACCTTC. It encodes CAISAGRQYYGYTF.

This rearrangement joins TRBV6-1 to TRBJ2-5; D is undetermined. V lost 2 bases, J lost 2 bases, and 9 bases lay in between. The CDR3 has 14 amino acids. Germline values: CDR1 MNHNS, CDR2 SASEGT. The CDR3 spells CASSERARQETQYF. CDR3 DNA sequence: TGTGCCAGCAGTGAACGGGCCAGGCAAGAGACCCAGTACTTC.

V is TRBV9 and J is TRBJ1-4, with TRBD1 identical over 10 bases. CDR3 length: 19 amino acids. Losses at the gene ends were 4 bases for V and 1 base for J; bases not matched to a gene: 13. Looked up from germline, CDR1 is SGDLS and CDR2 is YYNGEE. The CDR3 nucleotides read TGTGCCAGCAGCCAGACGGGACAGGGGATAGGAGGAACTAATGAAAAACTGTTTTTT. The encoded protein is CASSQTGQGIGGTNEKLFF.

J is TRBJ2-5 and V is TRBV5-1; perhaps D is TRBD1 or TRBD2 (6 bases each). Germline V gene data show CDR1 as SGHRS and CDR2 as YFSETQ. The CDR3 contains 15 residues. Trimming shortened V by 0 bases and J by 2 bases, and 11 bases separated the two germline ends. The CDR3 loop reads CASSLARGHQETQYF. The DNA of the CDR3 is TGCGCCAGCAGCTTGGCCCGGGGGCATCAAGAGACCCAGTACTTC. The full variable domain, its missing parts supplied by reference TRBV5-1 and TRBJ2-5, is KAGVTQTPRYLIKTRGQQVTLSCSPISGHRSVSWYQQTPGQGLQFLFEYFSETQRNKGNFPGRFSGRQFSNSRSEMNVSTLELGDSALYLCASSLARGHQETQYFGPGTRLLVL.

The V call is TRBV4-1, the J call TRBJ2-1, with a weak D call TRBD2 (6 bases). Germline CDR1 MGHRA, CDR2 YSYEKL. Trimming left V 1 base short and J 6 bases short, with 13 bases between. This CDR3 is 15 amino acids long. In DNA, the CDR3 is TGCGCCAGCAGCCAAGTGGGGGACTTCGCCAATGAGCAGTTCTTC. This sequence encodes CASSQVGDFANEQFF.

This clone was counted between two and nine times. This rearrangement joins TRBV5-1 to TRBJ2-2; D gene uncertain. The germline gives CDR1 SGHRS, CDR2 YFSETQ. V was clipped by 0 bases and J by 0 bases, with 9 bases between them. The CDR3 loop spans 16 amino acids. In DNA form, the CDR3 reads TGCGCCAGCAGCTTGGCCGTCAGCCCGAACACCGGGGAGCTGTTTTTT. It yields the protein CASSLAVSPNTGELFF. Looking up the rest from reference TRBV5-1 and TRBJ2-2 gives the full variable domain: KAGVTQTPRYLIKTRGQQVTLSCSPISGHRSVSWYQQTPGQGLQFLFEYFSETQRNKGNFPGRFSGRQFSNSRSEMNVSTLELGDSALYLCASSLAVSPNTGELFFGEGSRLTVL.

This chain links TRBV5-1 with TRBJ2-5; D call uncertain. CDR1 SGHRS and CDR2 YFSETQ come from the germline V gene. The CDR3 length is 15 residues. Trimming shortened V by 0 bases and J by 0 bases, and 9 bases separated the two germline ends. In nucleotides, the CDR3 is TGCGCCAGCAGCTTGGCCGTACAGAACCAAGAGACCCAGTACTTC. Protein: CASSLAVQNQETQYF.

CDR3 nucleotides: TGCGCCAGCAGCCAAGGGGGGAATTGGCAGAAACTGTTTTTT. This sequence encodes CASSQGGNWQKLFF. The chain recombines TRBV4-3 with TRBJ1-4; D possibly corresponds to TRBD1 (5 bases). CDR1 and CDR2 (germline): LGHNA, YSLEER. V was cut by 1 base and J by 11 bases, with 14 bases left in between. The CDR3 spans 14 residues.

This chain links TRBV6-1 with TRBJ1-5; no clear D gene. The CDR3 spans 13 residues. Deletions cut 2 bases from V and 6 bases from J, with 8 bases between. Germline-derived CDR1 and CDR2 are MNHNS and SASEGT. CDR3 sequence: CASSERVGQPQHF. The CDR3 nucleotides are TGTGCCAGCAGTGAACGGGTGGGTCAGCCCCAGCATTTT.

The CDR3 DNA sequence: TGTGCCAGCAGTTCCCCGGGAGGGCTTCTTCAAGAGACCCAGTACTTC. This sequence encodes CASSSPGGLLQETQYF. This chain connects TRBV27 to TRBJ2-5; 8 nucleotides match TRBD2. Germline V lookup: CDR1 MNHEY, CDR2 SMNVEV (reference sequence). V lost 4 bases to trimming and J lost 2 bases; unmatched junction nucleotides: 9. The CDR3 sequence is 16 residues long.

The gene calls are TRBV6-5 and TRBJ2-6, with D perhaps matching TRBD1 (6 bases). The germline V gene encodes CDR1 MNHEY and CDR2 SVGAGI. V dropped 6 bases and J dropped 0 bases, with 9 bases sitting between them. The CDR3 contains 15 residues. CDR3 in DNA: TGTGCCAGCAGGAGGGACAACTCTGGGGCCAACGTCCTGACTTTC. The encoded protein is CASRRDNSGANVLTF.

This clone has just one count. Here the CDR3 DNA reads TGTGCCAGCAGCTCCCCCGACAGGGGCTTCTATGGCTACACCTTC. Translation gives CASSSPDRGFYGYTF. The chain uses TRBV5-5 and TRBJ1-2; 8 bases align to TRBD1. The CDR3 has 15 residues. Germline-derived CDR1 and CDR2 are SGHKS and YYEKEE (reference sequence). The junction had 8 bases not matched to a gene; V was cut back by 3 bases and J by 4 bases.

This clone has a single count. V gene TRBV27 combines with J gene TRBJ1-1, with D possibly matching TRBD1 (5 bases). V lost 5 bases and J lost 4, with 17 bases in between. Germline V lookup: CDR1 MNHEY, CDR2 SMNVEV (reference sequence). The CDR3 has 15 amino acids. The CDR3 here is CASSIQGVGITEAFF. For the CDR3, the DNA is TGTGCCAGCAGTATTCAGGGTGTGGGTATCACTGAAGCTTTCTTT.

This clone came up a few times. The chain joins TRBV4-3 to TRBJ2-4; TRBD2 is a possible D gene (5 bases). The CDR3 is 15 residues long. CDR1 LGHNA and CDR2 YSLEER come from the germline V gene. The germline V and J ends were trimmed by 0 bases and 7 bases, with 13 bases remaining between them. The chain's CDR3 is CASSQDGNPGNIQYF. CDR3 sequence (DNA): TGCGCCAGCAGCCAAGATGGCAACCCGGGGAACATTCAGTACTTC.

The chain combines TRBV5-5 with TRBJ1-5; D is ambiguous. Per the germline V gene, CDR1 is SGHKS and CDR2 is YYEKEE (reference sequence). CDR3 length equals 13 residues. Trimming stripped 3 bases from V and 0 bases from J, with 4 bases between. The chain's CDR3 is CASSWGSNQPQHF. The CDR3 DNA reads TGTGCCAGCAGCTGGGGTAGCAATCAGCCCCAGCATTTT.

The chain joins TRBV13 to TRBJ2-1; 7 bases fit TRBD2. Germline CDR1 reads PRHDT; CDR2 reads FYEKMQ (reference sequence). This CDR3 has 16 residues. The V gene end was trimmed by 2 bases and the J gene end by 4 bases; junction bases not matched to a gene: 8. CDR3 protein: CASSLPQPGGYNEQFF. CDR3 DNA: TGTGCCAGCAGCTTACCCCAGCCGGGGGGATACAATGAGCAGTTCTTC.

This clone was detected only a few times. This sequence joins TRBV7-8 and TRBJ2-1; 8 nucleotides match TRBD1. After removal of 5 bases from V and 0 bases from J, the junction contained 9 bases not matched to a gene. The CDR3 covers 17 residues. Looked up from germline, CDR1 is SGHVS and CDR2 is FQNEAQ. For the CDR3, the DNA is TGTGCCAGCAGCCCTGGACAGGGATTAAGCTCCTACAATGAGCAGTTCTTC. Protein product: CASSPGQGLSSYNEQFF.

In this sample, this clone turned up once. This chain connects TRBV18 to TRBJ1-5, with unresolved D. Per the germline V gene, CDR1 is KGHSH and CDR2 is LQKENI. The CDR3 length is 14 residues. Trimming shortened V by 3 bases and J by 7 bases, and 13 bases separated the two germline ends. CDR3 nucleotides: TGTGCCAGCTCACCGGGAGAGTTCGGCCAGCCCCAGCATTTT. Protein sequence: CASSPGEFGQPQHF. The whole variable domain, remainder taken from reference TRBV18 and TRBJ1-5, is NAGVMQNPRHLVRRRGQEARLRCSPMKGHSHVYWYRQLPEEGLKFMVYLQKENIIDESGMPKERFSAEFPKEGPSILRIQQVVRGDSAAYFCASSPGEFGQPQHFGDGTRLSIL.

The chain employs TRBV6-6 and TRBJ2-2, with 7 bases that match TRBD2. V shed 3 bases and J 1 base; nucleotides not matched to a gene: 2. CDR3 size: 15 residues. Germline V gene data show CDR1 as MNHNY and CDR2 as SVGAGI (reference sequence). The CDR3 sequence: CASSYLAVNTGELFF. The CDR3 DNA reads as TGTGCCAGCAGTTATCTAGCGGTGAACACCGGGGAGCTGTTTTTT.

The chain combines TRBV2 with TRBJ1-1; D not certain. V was pared by 8 bases and J by 0 bases, with 13 bases between. Germline V gene lookup returns CDR1 SNHLY and CDR2 FYNNEI. The CDR3 has 14 amino acids. The CDR3 DNA sequence: TGTGCCAGCGGTGTCAGCGGATTGAACACTGAAGCTTTCTTT. Its protein is CASGVSGLNTEAFF.

This chain joins TRBV11-1 and TRBJ1-4, with 8 bases matching TRBD1. V trimming: 5 bases; J trimming: 1 base; junction bases outside the gene matches: 3. Germline values: CDR1 SGHAT, CDR2 FQDESV (reference sequence). The CDR3 has 15 residues. The chain's CDR3 is CASSLQGGTNEKLFF. The CDR3 bases are TGTGCCAGCAGCCTACAGGGGGGAACTAATGAAAAACTGTTTTTT.

V gene TRBV10-3 combines with J gene TRBJ2-5; 11 bases agree with TRBD1. V dropped 0 bases and J dropped 1; count of bases not matched to a gene: 1. The germline V gene encodes CDR1 ENHRY and CDR2 SYGVKD. The CDR3 length is 16 residues. The CDR3: CAISESGTGGQETQYF. The CDR3 nucleotides are TGTGCCATCAGTGAGTCAGGGACAGGGGGCCAAGAGACCCAGTACTTC.

The V and J genes are TRBV30 and TRBJ1-1; no firm D call. CDR3 length: 13 residues. The ends were cut back, 2 bases at V and 0 bases at J, with 7 bases in the middle. The germline CDR1 and CDR2 sequences are GTSNPN and SVGIG (reference sequence). The CDR3, as DNA: TGTGCCTGGAGTATACAAGTGAACACTGAAGCTTTCTTT. Translation: CAWSIQVNTEAFF.

The V gene is TRBV9, the J gene TRBJ1-1; perhaps TRBD1 as D (5 bases). V lost 4 bases and J 5 bases, leaving 15 bases between the germline ends. Looked up from germline, CDR1 is SGDLS and CDR2 is YYNGEE. This CDR3 comprises 14 residues. The CDR3, as DNA: TGTGCCAGCAGCCCCCGGGGGGGGGAAACTGAAGCTTTCTTT. Translated: CASSPRGGETEAFF.